These 24 T cell receptor beta chains were sequenced from one sample in a study of HIV-infected children after antiretroviral therapy interruption. Treatment described: PENTA 11 planned treatment interruption arm or continuous ART arm. Unique molecular identifiers were included in an RNA-based 3' RACE TCR library. Each CDR3 protein gets one entry after TCRdb re-called the 3' RACE reads with MiXCR. The top ten clones hold roughly 1% of a sample with about 89,000 distinct CDR3 sequences, approximately 6.9% of them seen once. The sequencing used CD45RA+ CD4+ T cells from PBMCs, pooled from several time points, collected from a donor given antiretroviral therapy, either interrupted or continuous. The subset here: naive CD4+ CD45RA+ CD45RO- T cells. These receptor sequences come from a pool of human donors with HIV.

This clonotype was picked up many times. V and J are TRBV20-1 and TRBJ1-6; a possible D gene is TRBD1 (6 bases). V shed 6 bases and J shed 4 bases, with 19 bases lying between them. The CDR3 has 16 amino acids. Germline CDR1 and CDR2: DFQATT and SNEGSKA (reference sequence). CDR3: CSASQQGIKYNSPLHF. The DNA for the CDR3 is TGCAGTGCGAGTCAACAGGGCATAAAGTATAATTCACCCCTCCACTTT.

V gene TRBV29-1 combines with J gene TRBJ2-2, with TRBD2 as a possible D gene (6 bases). Germline CDR1 SQVTM, CDR2 ANQGSEA. V was clipped by 4 bases and J by 4 bases, with 16 bases between them. This CDR3 contains 15 residues. The CDR3 sequence is CSVAGVASSTGELFF. For the CDR3, the DNA is TGCAGCGTTGCGGGAGTGGCCTCGAGCACCGGGGAGCTGTTTTTT.

The table lists this clonotype with many counts. DNA of the CDR3: TGCGCCAGCAGCCCCCGGACACCGTTCGTAAGTGAGACCCAGTACTTC. It yields the protein CASSPRTPFVSETQYF. The chain joins TRBV5-1 to TRBJ2-5; possible D gene TRBD1, 5 bases. There are 16 residues in the CDR3. Trimming stripped 4 bases from V and 5 bases from J, with 21 bases between. The germline CDR1 and CDR2 sequences are SGHRS and YFSETQ.

This clonotype was seen ten or more times. The V gene is TRBV14, the J gene TRBJ2-3; no definite D call. The V and J ends lost 1 base and 0 bases respectively, with 5 bases between them. The CDR3 spans 14 residues. From germline, CDR1 is SGHDN and CDR2 FVKESK. The CDR3 sequence is CASSQGTSTDTQYF. DNA of the CDR3: TGTGCCAGCAGCCAAGGGACCAGCACAGATACGCAGTATTTT.

There are many counts of this clonotype. The chain joins TRBV11-2 to TRBJ1-1; maybe TRBD1 (5 bases). From germline, CDR1 is SGHAT and CDR2 FQNNGV. The CDR3 length is 16 residues. Trimming removed 5 bases at V and 1 base at J, with 17 bases between. The CDR3 region has the DNA TGTGCCAGCAGCCCACGACAGATCTCAAAGAACACTGAAGCTTTCTTT. Translated, it gives CASSPRQISKNTEAFF.

This clonotype was observed many times. V gene TRBV6-5 combines with J gene TRBJ2-4, with D unclear. This CDR3 contains 15 residues. Germline V CDR1 and CDR2: MNHEY, SVGAGI. The ends were cut back, 0 bases at V and 0 bases at J, with 6 bases in the middle. Written as DNA, the CDR3 is TGTGCCAGCAGTTACTCGAACATAGCCAAAAACATTCAGTACTTC. Translation: CASSYSNIAKNIQYF.

The genes are TRBV3-2 and TRBJ2-3; the table's D call, TRBD1, has no DNA check behind it. TRBV3-2 corresponds to a pseudogene. This CDR3 is 15 amino acids long. In DNA, the CDR3 is TGTGCCAGCAGCTCGACAGGCTCTAGTGCAGAAACGCTGTATTTT. Translation gives CASSSTGSSAETLYF.

This clonotype was detected a few times. The chain employs TRBV28 and TRBJ2-1; D is unclear. The CDR3 has 15 residues. In germline, CDR1 is MDHEN, CDR2 SYDVKM. The V gene lost 4 bases and the J gene lost 5 bases, with 15 bases spanning the gap. Here the CDR3 DNA reads TGTGCCAGCAGTTCCCCCCCGGTGGGAAACAATGAGCAGTTCTTC. Protein: CASSSPPVGNNEQFF.

The V gene is TRBV5-1, the J gene TRBJ2-7, with TRBD2 matching over 8 bases. The germline V gene has CDR1 SGHRS and CDR2 YFSETQ. V lost 4 bases, J lost 2 bases, and 14 bases stayed unmatched. The CDR3 has 17 amino acids. The CDR3 DNA reads TGCGCCAGCAGCCCCGCCTCAGCGGGGGCTCCTACCTACGAGCAGTACTTC. Amino acids: CASSPASAGAPTYEQYF.

The chain couples TRBV24-1 to TRBJ1-2, with 7 bases fitting TRBD1. CDR1 is KGHDR and CDR2 is SFDVKD in the germline V gene. This CDR3 has 14 amino acids. The junction had 7 bases not matched to a gene; V was cut back by 4 bases and J by 6 bases. CDR3 protein: CATSDHDRVDGYTF. In DNA, the CDR3 is TGTGCCACCAGTGACCACGACAGGGTTGATGGCTACACCTTC.

The table lists this clonotype with a few counts. The chain employs TRBV6-5 and TRBJ2-2; 8 nucleotides align to TRBD1. CDR3 length: 16 residues. Germline V lookup: CDR1 MNHEY, CDR2 SVGAGI. V gave up 8 bases and J gave up 2 bases; unmatched junction bases: 10. The CDR3 here is CASAKQGVANTGELFF. CDR3 DNA: TGTGCCAGCGCGAAACAGGGGGTGGCAAACACCGGGGAGCTGTTTTTT.

This clonotype was observed many times. At one end the junction does not follow the germline gene, possibly because of a read error. The V call is TRBV7-7, the J call TRBJ1-3; D call uncertain. The CDR3 runs 13 residues. Germline loops: CDR1 SSHAT, CDR2 FNYEAQ (reference sequence). The CDR3 coding sequence is TGTGCTAGCAGCTTAGAGGACGGAAACACCATATATTTT. Translating gives CASSLEDGNTIYF.

Ten or more counts support this clonotype. This sequence joins TRBV11-2 and TRBJ1-2, with D maybe TRBD1 (5 bases). CDR1 is SGHAT, CDR2 FQNNGV, per germline. CDR3 size: 15 residues. The ends were cut back, 1 base at V and 4 bases at J, with 13 bases in the middle. The DNA of the CDR3 is TGTGCCAGCAGCTTAGTAGGGCAGGGAGTCTATGGCTACACCTTC. Translated, it gives CASSLVGQGVYGYTF.

This clonotype was observed at least ten times. This chain links TRBV10-3 with TRBJ1-1; 10 bases align to TRBD1. Germline CDR1 reads ENHRY; CDR2 reads SYGVKD. The CDR3 contains 17 residues. V lost 6 bases and J lost 0; bases outside the gene matches: 10. In nucleotides, the CDR3 is TGTGCCATCAGACCCGGGACAGGGGTTACTATGAACACTGAAGCTTTCTTT. It specifies CAIRPGTGVTMNTEAFF.

This clonotype was counted many times. The chain recombines TRBV24-1 with TRBJ2-2; TRBD1 aligns across 9 bases. V dropped 4 bases and J dropped 7; count of bases not matched to a gene: 6. CDR1 and CDR2 from the germline V gene are KGHDR and SFDVKD. The CDR3 extends over 15 amino acids. The CDR3 DNA follows: TGTGCCACCAGTGACGACGGGACAGGGCACGGGGAGCTGTTTTTT. This sequence encodes CATSDDGTGHGELFF.

This clonotype has ten or more counts. The rearrangement joins TRBV12-3 or TRBV12-4 to TRBJ2-7, with TRBD2 matching 9 bases. This CDR3 is built from 16 residues. Trimming cost V 5 bases and J 1 base; bases outside gene matches: 9. The CDR3 region has the DNA TGTGCCAGCAGTCCTGGCCGGACTAGCGAATCCTACGAGCAGTACTTC. Amino acids: CASSPGRTSESYEQYF.

This clonotype was picked up a small number of times. The chain employs TRBV12-3 or TRBV12-4 and TRBJ2-6; D is possibly TRBD1 (6 bases). With 3 bases removed from V and 1 base from J, the gap between germline ends came to 10 bases. The length of the CDR3 is 16 residues. CDR3 sequence (DNA): TGTGCCAGCAGTTTTTTCAGGGGTTCTGGGGCCAACGTCCTGACTTTC. This codes for CASSFFRGSGANVLTF.

This clonotype was observed many times. This chain joins TRBV7-2 and TRBJ1-5; TRBD1 agrees at 9 bases. Germline CDR1 reads SGHTA; CDR2 reads FQGNSA. The CDR3 extends over 15 amino acids. Trimming took 8 bases from V and 6 from J; bases not matched to a gene: 11. Here the CDR3 DNA reads TGTGCCAGCGGGCCGGGACAGGGTTTTAGTCAGCCCCAGCATTTT. It codes for CASGPGQGFSQPQHF.

V is TRBV30 and J is TRBJ2-3, with no clear D. V lost 1 base and J lost 3, with 11 bases in between. This CDR3 has 14 amino acids. The germline V gene has CDR1 GTSNPN and CDR2 SVGIG (reference sequence). The CDR3 DNA follows: TGTGCCTGGAGTGCGGACCTGGGGACAGATACGCAGTATTTT. Translated, it gives CAWSADLGTDTQYF. Filled out from reference TRBV30 and TRBJ2-3, the complete variable domain reads SQTIHQWPATLVQPVGSPLSLECTVEGTSNPNLYWYRQAAGRGLQLLFYSVGIGQISSEVPQNLSASRPQDRQFILSSKKLLLSDSGFYLCAWSADLGTDTQYFGPGTRLTVL.

This clonotype was observed a handful of times. The CDR3: CAIKLLTDSYGYTF. The CDR3 bases are TGTGCCATCAAATTACTTACTGACAGCTATGGCTACACCTTC. J is TRBJ1-2 and V is TRBV21-1; the D call TRBD1 from the table was never checked on the DNA. TRBV21-1 is tagged as a pseudogene. CDR3 size: 14 residues.

This clonotype occurred many times. The rearrangement links TRBV6-5 to TRBJ2-1, with D tentatively TRBD1 (5 bases). Germline CDR1 MNHEY, CDR2 SVGAGI. The CDR3 has 14 residues. Deletions cut 6 bases from V and 6 bases from J, with 15 bases between. The CDR3 reads CASSLRDRGNEQFF. CDR3 sequence (DNA): TGTGCCAGCAGCCTCCGAGATAGGGGCAATGAGCAGTTCTTC.

The genes are TRBV12-3 or TRBV12-4 and TRBJ1-5; D is ambiguous. With 3 bases removed from V and 4 bases from J, the gap between germline ends came to 10 bases. The CDR3 covers 14 residues. This CDR3 reads CASSFSTKNQPQHF. The CDR3 nucleotides read TGTGCCAGCAGTTTTTCGACAAAGAATCAGCCCCAGCATTTT.

In its sample, this clonotype was seen a few times. V and J are TRBV3-1 and TRBJ2-7; D is ambiguous. The CDR3 contains 12 residues. CDR1 is LGHDT and CDR2 is YNNKEL in the germline V gene (reference sequence). V gave up 5 bases and J gave up 6 bases, with 11 bases separating them. CDR3 sequence reads: CASSSPVREQYF. In DNA, the CDR3 is TGTGCCAGCAGCTCCCCGGTACGCGAGCAGTACTTC.

There are many counts of this clonotype. The rearrangement links TRBV9 to TRBJ2-7; 7 bases line up with TRBD2. Germline V gene lookup returns CDR1 SGDLS and CDR2 YYNGEE. The CDR3 sequence is 15 residues long. Unmatched junction bases numbered 7, after V lost 0 bases and J lost 4 bases. CDR3 nucleotide sequence: TGTGCCAGCAGCGTAGGAGAGGCTAGCGGTTACGAGCAGTACTTC. This gives the protein CASSVGEASGYEQYF.